This TCR beta chain appears in the sequencing data of a study of T cell changes during pregnancy in multiple sclerosis. Assay: immunoSEQ multiplex PCR; the TCRdb copy retains only in-frame clones and omits some. The sample lists 50,000 to 75,000 clones, roughly 90% occurring once. The CDR3 covers 13 residues. V shed 5 bases and J shed 3 bases, with 10 bases lying between them. Germline CDR1 and CDR2: MGHDK and SYGVNS. The chain combines TRBV25-1 with TRBJ2-5; maybe TRBD1 (5 bases). This clonotype was sampled from a female donor in good health, enrolled as a control in a pregnancy study. The sequencing used peripheral blood, collected in the first trimester of pregnancy. CDR3: CASSRGLEETQYF. DNA for the CDR3: TGTGCCAGCAGTAGGGGTTTAGAAGAGACCCAGTACTTC.